Following are 10 T cell receptor beta chains from one sample sequenced in a study of blood T cell repertoires in COVID-19. Generated by immunoSEQ multiplex PCR, the TCRdb table keeps only in-frame clones and is missing some. The repertoire has about 460,000 clones, approximately 90% of them found once; the top ten carry roughly 8%. The sequenced material came from PBMCs or T cells enriched from blood (not recorded which). The receptors stem from a woman aged 60 to 75 who had recovered from COVID-19.

The CDR3 sequence is CASSYSRGRGNYGYTF. Here the CDR3 DNA reads TGTGCCAGCAGTTACTCGAGGGGGCGCGGGAACTATGGCTACACCTTC. The chain couples TRBV6-5 to TRBJ1-2, with 7 nucleotides matching TRBD1. The junction had 6 bases not matched to a gene; V was cut back by 0 bases and J by 2 bases. CDR3 length: 16 amino acids. Per the germline V gene, CDR1 is MNHEY and CDR2 is SVGAGI.

The chain carries TRBV7-8 and TRBJ1-2; D not resolved. The CDR3 consists of 15 residues. CDR1 and CDR2 from the germline V gene are SGHVS and FQNEAQ. Between the trimmed V and J ends, which lost 10 bases and 3 bases, there was a span of 21 bases. The CDR3 coding sequence is TGTGCCACATTTCCCGGGCATACTAGAGACTATGGCTACACCTTC. Translating gives CATFPGHTRDYGYTF.

The rearrangement joins TRBV6-5 to TRBJ1-2; D is undetermined. Germline assignment: CDR1 MNHEY and CDR2 SVGAGI. The V and J ends lost 0 bases and 10 bases respectively, with 9 bases between them. The CDR3 is made up of 12 amino acids. CDR3 region: CASSYSTGDYTF. In DNA, the CDR3 is TGTGCCAGCAGTTACTCGACTGGTGACTACACCTTC.

The chain combines TRBV11-3 with TRBJ2-2; weak D call: TRBD2 (7 bases). There are 14 residues in the CDR3. The V gene's germline CDR1 is SGHNT and CDR2 YENEEA. V was clipped by 5 bases and J by 7 bases, with 14 bases between them. CDR3 residues: CASSGGAAGGELFF. CDR3 coding DNA: TGTGCCAGCAGCGGGGGGGCGGCAGGCGGGGAGCTGTTTTTT.

The chain is built from TRBV27 and TRBJ2-5; 10 nucleotides align to TRBD1. Germline CDR1 reads MNHEY; CDR2 reads SMNVEV (reference sequence). V dropped 4 bases and J dropped 4; count of bases not matched to a gene: 6. This CDR3 spans 15 amino acids. CDR3 protein: CASSYRDRGGETQYF. CDR3 nucleotide sequence: TGTGCCAGCAGTTACCGGGACAGGGGAGGAGAGACCCAGTACTTC.

The V and J genes are TRBV11-3 and TRBJ1-1; 8 bases map to TRBD1. V lost 5 bases to trimming and J lost 1 base; unmatched junction nucleotides: 6. Per the germline V gene, CDR1 is SGHNT and CDR2 is YENEEA. The CDR3 sequence is 15 residues long. Here the CDR3 DNA reads TGTGCCAGCAGCCCTTCCAGGGGGCAGAACACTGAAGCTTTCTTT. Its protein is CASSPSRGQNTEAFF.

The chain links TRBV10-1 to TRBJ2-2; TRBD1 aligns across 8 bases. Trimming cost V 4 bases and J 4 bases; bases outside gene matches: 5. The CDR3 contains 15 residues. The germline gives CDR1 WNHNN, CDR2 SYGVQD (reference sequence). DNA for the CDR3: TGCGCCAGCAGTGCAGGGGGCATAGGCACCGGGGAGCTGTTTTTT. Translated: CASSAGGIGTGELFF.

CDR3 sequence (DNA): TGTGCCAGCAGCTCGGTGGGGGGGAGCAATCAGCCCCAGCATTTT. Translation gives CASSSVGGSNQPQHF. The chain is built from TRBV7-9 and TRBJ1-5; the D gene is possibly TRBD1 (5 bases). The CDR3 consists of 15 residues. The V end lost 4 bases, the J end lost 1 base, and 11 bases lay between the germline ends. Germline CDR1 SEHNR, CDR2 FQNEAQ (reference sequence).

This clone appeared once. The CDR3 DNA sequence: TGTGCCAGCAGCTTAATAGGGGGCGATGGCTACACCTTC. Its protein product is CASSLIGGDGYTF. This chain connects TRBV7-9 to TRBJ1-2, with 7 positions matching TRBD1. V shed 2 bases and J 6 bases; nucleotides not matched to a gene: 3. The V gene's germline CDR1 is SEHNR and CDR2 FQNEAQ (reference sequence). This CDR3 is 13 amino acids long.

The rearrangement uses TRBV11-2 and TRBJ2-3; D might be TRBD2 (5 bases). Germline CDR1 and CDR2: SGHAT and FQNNGV. The length of the CDR3 is 13 residues. The germline V and J ends were trimmed by 2 bases and 5 bases, with 8 bases remaining between them. CDR3 sequence reads: CASSLIAGDTQYF. CDR3 DNA sequence: TGTGCCAGCAGCTTAATCGCGGGAGATACGCAGTATTTT. The full variable domain, in which reference TRBV11-2 and TRBJ2-3 provide the parts outside the CDR3, is EAGVAQSPRYKIIEKRQSVAFWCNPISGHATLYWYQQILGQGPKLLIQFQNNGVVDDSQLPKDRFSAERLKGVDSTLKIQPAKLEDSAVYLCASSLIAGDTQYFGPGTRLTVL.